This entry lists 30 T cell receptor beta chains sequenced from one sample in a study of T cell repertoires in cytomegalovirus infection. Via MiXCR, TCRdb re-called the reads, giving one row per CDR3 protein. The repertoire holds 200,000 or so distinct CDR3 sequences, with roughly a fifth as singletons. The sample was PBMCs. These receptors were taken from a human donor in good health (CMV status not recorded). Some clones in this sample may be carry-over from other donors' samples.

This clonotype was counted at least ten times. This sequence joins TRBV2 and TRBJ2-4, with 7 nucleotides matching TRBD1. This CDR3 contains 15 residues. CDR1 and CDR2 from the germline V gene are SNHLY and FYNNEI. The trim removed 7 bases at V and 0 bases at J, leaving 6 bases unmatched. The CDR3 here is CASILDRLAKNIQYF. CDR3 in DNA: TGTGCCAGCATACTGGACAGGCTAGCCAAAAACATTCAGTACTTC.

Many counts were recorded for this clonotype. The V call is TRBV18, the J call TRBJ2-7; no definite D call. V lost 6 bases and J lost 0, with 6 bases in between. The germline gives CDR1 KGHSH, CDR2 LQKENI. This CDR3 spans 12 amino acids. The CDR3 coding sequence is TGTGCCAGCTCGTCGACCTCCTACGAGCAGTACTTC. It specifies CASSSTSYEQYF.

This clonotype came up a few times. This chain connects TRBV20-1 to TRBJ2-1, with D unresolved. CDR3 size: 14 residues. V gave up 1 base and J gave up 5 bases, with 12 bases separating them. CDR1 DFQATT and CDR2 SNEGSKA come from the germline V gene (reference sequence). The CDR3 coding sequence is TGCAGTGCTAGAGCTGAGGTGGAGAACAATGAGCAGTTCTTC. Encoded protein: CSARAEVENNEQFF.

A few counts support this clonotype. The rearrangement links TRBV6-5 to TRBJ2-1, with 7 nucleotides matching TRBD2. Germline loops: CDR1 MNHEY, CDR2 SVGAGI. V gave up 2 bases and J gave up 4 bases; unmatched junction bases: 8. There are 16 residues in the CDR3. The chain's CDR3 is CASSYLPGGRYNEQFF. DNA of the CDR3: TGTGCCAGCAGTTACCTCCCGGGAGGTAGATACAATGAGCAGTTCTTC.

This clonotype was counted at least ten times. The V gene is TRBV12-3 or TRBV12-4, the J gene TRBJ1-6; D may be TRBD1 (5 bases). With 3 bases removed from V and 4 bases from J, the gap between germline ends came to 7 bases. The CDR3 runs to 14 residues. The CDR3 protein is CASSFGQYNSPLHF. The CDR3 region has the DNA TGTGCCAGCAGTTTTGGACAATATAATTCACCCCTCCACTTT.

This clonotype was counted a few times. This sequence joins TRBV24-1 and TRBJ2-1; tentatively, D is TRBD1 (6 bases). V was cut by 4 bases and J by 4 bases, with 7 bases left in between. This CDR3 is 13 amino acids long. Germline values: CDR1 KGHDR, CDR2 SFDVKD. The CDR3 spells CATSDGTYNEQFF. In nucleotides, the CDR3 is TGTGCCACCAGTGACGGGACATACAATGAGCAGTTCTTC.

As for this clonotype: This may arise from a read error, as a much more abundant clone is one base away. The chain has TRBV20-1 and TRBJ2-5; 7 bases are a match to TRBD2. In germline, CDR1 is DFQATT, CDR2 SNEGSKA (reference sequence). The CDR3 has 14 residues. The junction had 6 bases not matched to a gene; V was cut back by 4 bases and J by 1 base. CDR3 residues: CSAIPRETQETQYF. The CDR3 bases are TGCAGTGCTATACCGCGGGAGACCCAAGAGACCCAGTACTTC.

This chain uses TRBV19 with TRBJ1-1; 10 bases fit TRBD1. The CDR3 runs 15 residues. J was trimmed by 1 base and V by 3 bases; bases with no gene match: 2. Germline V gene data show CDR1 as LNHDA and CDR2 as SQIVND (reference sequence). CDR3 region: CASSIGTGANTEAFF. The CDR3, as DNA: TGTGCCAGTAGTATTGGGACAGGGGCGAACACTGAAGCTTTCTTT.

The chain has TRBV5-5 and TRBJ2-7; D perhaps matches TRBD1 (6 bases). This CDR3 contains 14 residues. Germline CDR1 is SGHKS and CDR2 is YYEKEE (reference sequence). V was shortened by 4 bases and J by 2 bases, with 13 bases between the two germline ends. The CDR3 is CASSAGTLTYEQYF. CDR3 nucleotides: TGTGCCAGCAGCGCCGGGACACTTACCTACGAGCAGTACTTC.

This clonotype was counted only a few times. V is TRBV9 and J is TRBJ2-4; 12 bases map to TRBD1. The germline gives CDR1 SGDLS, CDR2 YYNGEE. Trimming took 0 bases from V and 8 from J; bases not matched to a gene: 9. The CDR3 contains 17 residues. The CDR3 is CASSVGSGQGALDIQYF. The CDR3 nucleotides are TGTGCCAGCAGCGTAGGTTCGGGACAGGGGGCGCTTGACATTCAGTACTTC. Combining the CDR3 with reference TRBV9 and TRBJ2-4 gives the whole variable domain DSGVTQTPKHLITATGQRVTLRCSPRSGDLSVYWYQQSLDQGLQFLIQYYNGEERAKGNILERFSAQQFPDLHSELNLSSLELGDSALYFCASSVGSGQGALDIQYFGAGTRLSVL.

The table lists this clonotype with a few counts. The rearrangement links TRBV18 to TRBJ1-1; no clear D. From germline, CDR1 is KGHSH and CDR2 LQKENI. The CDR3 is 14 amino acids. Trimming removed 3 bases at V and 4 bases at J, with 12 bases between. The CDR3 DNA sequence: TGTGCCAGCTCACCCGCGGGTTTGGCCACTGAAGCTTTCTTT. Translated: CASSPAGLATEAFF.

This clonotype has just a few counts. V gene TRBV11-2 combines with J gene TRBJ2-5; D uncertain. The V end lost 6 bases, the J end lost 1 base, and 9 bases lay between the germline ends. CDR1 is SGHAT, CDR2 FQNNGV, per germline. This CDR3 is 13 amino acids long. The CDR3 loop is CASRPPGQETQYF. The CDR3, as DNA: TGTGCCAGCAGACCGCCGGGCCAAGAGACCCAGTACTTC.

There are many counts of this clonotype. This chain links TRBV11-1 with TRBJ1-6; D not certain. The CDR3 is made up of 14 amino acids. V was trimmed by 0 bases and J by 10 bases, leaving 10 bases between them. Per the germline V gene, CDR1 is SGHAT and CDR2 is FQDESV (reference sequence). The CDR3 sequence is CASSLAPKDSPLHF. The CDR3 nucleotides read TGTGCCAGCAGCTTAGCCCCCAAGGACTCACCCCTCCACTTT.

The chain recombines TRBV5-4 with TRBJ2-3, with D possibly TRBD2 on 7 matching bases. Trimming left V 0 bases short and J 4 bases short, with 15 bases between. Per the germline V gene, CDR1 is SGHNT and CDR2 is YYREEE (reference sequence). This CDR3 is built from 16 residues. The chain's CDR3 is CASSLGVGGASDTQYF. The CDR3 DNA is TGTGCCAGCAGCTTGGGAGTGGGGGGGGCCTCAGATACGCAGTATTTT.

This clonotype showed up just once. The CDR3, as DNA: TGCAGTGCTAGAGATGGACTAGCGGGGGAAACAGATACGCAGTATTTT. As protein: CSARDGLAGETDTQYF. This chain joins TRBV20-1 and TRBJ2-3; 13 bases map to TRBD2. The germline CDR1 and CDR2 sequences are DFQATT and SNEGSKA (reference sequence). Unmatched junction bases numbered 3, after V lost 0 bases and J lost 3 bases. The CDR3 sequence is 16 residues long.

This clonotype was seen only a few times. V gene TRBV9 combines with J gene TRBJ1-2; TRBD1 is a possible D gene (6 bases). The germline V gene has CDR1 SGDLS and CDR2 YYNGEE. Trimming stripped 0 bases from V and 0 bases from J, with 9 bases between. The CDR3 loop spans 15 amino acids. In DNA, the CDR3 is TGTGCCAGCAGCGTAGGGGCAGGGGCTAACTATGGCTACACCTTC. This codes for CASSVGAGANYGYTF.

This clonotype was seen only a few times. The CDR3 coding sequence is TGCGCCAGCAGCTTGGGGCCGGACCAAGAGACCCAGTACTTC. This gives the protein CASSLGPDQETQYF. The chain joins TRBV5-1 to TRBJ2-5; the D is unclear. CDR3 length equals 14 residues. Germline-derived CDR1 and CDR2 are SGHRS and YFSETQ. Trimming stripped 0 bases from V and 0 bases from J, with 6 bases between.

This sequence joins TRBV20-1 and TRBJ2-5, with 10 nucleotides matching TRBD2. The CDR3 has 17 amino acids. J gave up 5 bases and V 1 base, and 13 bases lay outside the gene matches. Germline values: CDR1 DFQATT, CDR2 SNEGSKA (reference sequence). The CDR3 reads CSARAPTRGAGGETQYF. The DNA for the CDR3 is TGCAGTGCTAGAGCCCCCACCCGAGGAGCGGGAGGGGAGACCCAGTACTTC.

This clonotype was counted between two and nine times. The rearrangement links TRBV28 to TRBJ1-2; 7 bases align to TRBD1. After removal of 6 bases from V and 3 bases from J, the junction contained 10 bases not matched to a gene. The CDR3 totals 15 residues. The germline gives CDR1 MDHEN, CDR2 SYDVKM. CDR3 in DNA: TGTGCCAGCAGCTTTTCGGGACAGCCCGACTATGGCTACACCTTC. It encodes CASSFSGQPDYGYTF.

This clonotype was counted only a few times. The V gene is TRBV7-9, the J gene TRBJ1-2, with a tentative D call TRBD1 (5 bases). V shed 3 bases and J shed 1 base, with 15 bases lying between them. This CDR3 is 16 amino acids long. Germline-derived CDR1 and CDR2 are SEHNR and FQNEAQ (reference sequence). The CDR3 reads CASSFLEDKFNYGYTF. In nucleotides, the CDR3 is TGTGCCAGCAGCTTTCTAGAGGACAAATTTAACTATGGCTACACCTTC.

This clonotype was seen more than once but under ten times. CDR3 coding DNA: TGTGCCAGCAGGAGCGGGCCATTGAAGGAGCAGTTCTTC. Translating it yields CASRSGPLKEQFF. The genes are TRBV7-6 and TRBJ2-1, with TRBD2 as a possible D gene (6 bases). Germline CDR1 SGHVS, CDR2 FNYEAQ. The CDR3 length is 13 residues. V lost 6 bases and J lost 10, with 16 bases in between.

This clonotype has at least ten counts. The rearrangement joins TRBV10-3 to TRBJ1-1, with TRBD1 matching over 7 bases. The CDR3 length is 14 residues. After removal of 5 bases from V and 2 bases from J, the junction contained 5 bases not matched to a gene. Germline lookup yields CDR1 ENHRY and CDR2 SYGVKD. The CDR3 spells CAISRTGGNTEAFF. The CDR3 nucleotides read TGTGCCATCAGTCGGACAGGAGGTAACACTGAAGCTTTCTTT.

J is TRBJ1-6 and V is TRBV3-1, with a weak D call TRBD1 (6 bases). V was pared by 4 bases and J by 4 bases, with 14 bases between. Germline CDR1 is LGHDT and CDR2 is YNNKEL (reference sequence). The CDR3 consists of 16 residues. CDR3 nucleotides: TGTGCCAGCAGCCGGACAGATCTAGGGTATAATTCACCCCTCCACTTT. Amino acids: CASSRTDLGYNSPLHF.

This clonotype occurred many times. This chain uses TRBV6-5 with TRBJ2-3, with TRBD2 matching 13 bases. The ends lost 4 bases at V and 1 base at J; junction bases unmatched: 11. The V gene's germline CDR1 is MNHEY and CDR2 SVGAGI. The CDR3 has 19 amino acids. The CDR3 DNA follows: TGTGCCAGCAGTTCCTCGGGACTAGCGGGACCTCGTGGCACAGATACGCAGTATTTT. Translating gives CASSSSGLAGPRGTDTQYF.

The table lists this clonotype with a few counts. CDR3 loop: CASSPSIAGSVYEQYF. CDR3 DNA: TGCGCCAGCAGCCCCTCGATAGCGGGATCGGTTTACGAGCAGTACTTC. The V and J genes are TRBV5-1 and TRBJ2-7, with 8 bases that match TRBD2. V lost 4 bases, J lost 4 bases, and 13 bases stayed unmatched. Germline loops: CDR1 SGHRS, CDR2 YFSETQ. This CDR3 region has 16 residues.

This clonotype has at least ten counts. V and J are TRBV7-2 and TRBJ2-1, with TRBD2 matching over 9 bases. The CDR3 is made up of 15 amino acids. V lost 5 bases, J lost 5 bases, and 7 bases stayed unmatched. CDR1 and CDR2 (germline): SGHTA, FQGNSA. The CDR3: CASSPHLAGHNEQFF. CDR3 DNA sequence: TGTGCCAGCAGCCCCCACCTAGCGGGGCACAATGAGCAGTTCTTC. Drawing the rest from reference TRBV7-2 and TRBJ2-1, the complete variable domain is GAGVSQSPSNKVTEKGKDVELRCDPISGHTALYWYRQSLGQGLEFLIYFQGNSAPDKSGLPSDRFSAERTGGSVSTLTIQRTQQEDSAVYLCASSPHLAGHNEQFFGPGTRLTVL.

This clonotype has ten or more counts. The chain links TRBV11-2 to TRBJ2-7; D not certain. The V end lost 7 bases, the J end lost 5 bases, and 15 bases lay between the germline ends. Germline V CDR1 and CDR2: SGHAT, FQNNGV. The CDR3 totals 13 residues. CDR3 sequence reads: CASTGIFGNEQYF. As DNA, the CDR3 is TGTGCCAGCACGGGCATCTTTGGAAACGAGCAGTACTTC.

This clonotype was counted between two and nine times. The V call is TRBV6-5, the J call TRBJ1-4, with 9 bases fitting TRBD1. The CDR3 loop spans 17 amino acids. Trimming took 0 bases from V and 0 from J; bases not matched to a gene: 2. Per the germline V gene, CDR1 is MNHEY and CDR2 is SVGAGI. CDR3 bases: TGTGCCAGCAGTTACTCGGGGACAGGGACAACTAATGAAAAACTGTTTTTT. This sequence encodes CASSYSGTGTTNEKLFF.

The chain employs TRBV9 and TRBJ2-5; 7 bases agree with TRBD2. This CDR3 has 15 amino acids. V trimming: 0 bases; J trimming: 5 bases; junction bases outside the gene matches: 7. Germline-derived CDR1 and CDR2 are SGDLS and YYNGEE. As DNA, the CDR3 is TGTGCCAGCAGCGTAGACGGGGGGATAAGGGAGACCCAGTACTTC. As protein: CASSVDGGIRETQYF.

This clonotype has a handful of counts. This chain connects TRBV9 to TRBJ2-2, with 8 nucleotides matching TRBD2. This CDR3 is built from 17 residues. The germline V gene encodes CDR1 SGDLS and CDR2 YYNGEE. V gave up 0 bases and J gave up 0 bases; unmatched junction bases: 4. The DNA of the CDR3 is TGTGCCAGCAGCGTAGCGGGACTAGGGCCGAACACCGGGGAGCTGTTTTTT. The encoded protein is CASSVAGLGPNTGELFF.